Detailed here is one T cell receptor beta chain. The CDR3 runs to 15 residues. CDR1 and CDR2 (germline): SGHDT, YYEEEE. J was trimmed by 2 bases and V by 1 base; bases with no gene match: 4. The sample is drawn from a study of blood T cell repertoires in COVID-19. As for the study in general: In each case, the material was cDNA or gDNA derived from T cells, B-cell-depleted T cells, or PBMCs.

Assay used: immunoSEQ multiplex PCR; TCRdb lists only in-frame clones, some missing. The sample records about 100,000 clones, 85% to 90% being singletons. The chain carries TRBV5-6 and TRBJ1-2; 8 bases fit TRBD1. Sequencing was carried out using peripheral blood. The source of this sequence is a human donor in a cohort sampled during active COVID-19. The CDR3 sequence: CASSLSRTGNYGYTF. The CDR3 DNA reads as TGTGCCAGCAGCTTGTCGCGGACAGGGAACTATGGCTACACCTTC.